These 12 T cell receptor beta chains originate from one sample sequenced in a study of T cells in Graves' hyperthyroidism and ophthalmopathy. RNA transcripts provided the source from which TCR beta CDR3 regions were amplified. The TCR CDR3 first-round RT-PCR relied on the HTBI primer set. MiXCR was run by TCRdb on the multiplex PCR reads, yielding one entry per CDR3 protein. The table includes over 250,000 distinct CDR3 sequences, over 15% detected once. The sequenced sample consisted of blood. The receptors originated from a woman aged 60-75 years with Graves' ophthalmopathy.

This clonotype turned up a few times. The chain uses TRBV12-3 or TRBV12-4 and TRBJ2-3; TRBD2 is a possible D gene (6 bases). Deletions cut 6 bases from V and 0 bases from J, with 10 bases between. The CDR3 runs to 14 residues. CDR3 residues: CASRAGTSTDTQYF. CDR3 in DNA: TGTGCCAGCAGAGCCGGGACTAGCACAGATACGCAGTATTTT.

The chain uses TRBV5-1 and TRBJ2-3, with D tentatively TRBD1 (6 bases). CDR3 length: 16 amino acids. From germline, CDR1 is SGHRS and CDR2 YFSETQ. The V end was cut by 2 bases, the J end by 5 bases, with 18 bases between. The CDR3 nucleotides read TGCGCCAGCAGCTTCGGAAAACCTGCAGGGGAAGATACGCAGTATTTT. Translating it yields CASSFGKPAGEDTQYF. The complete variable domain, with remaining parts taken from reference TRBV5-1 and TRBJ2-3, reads KAGVTQTPRYLIKTRGQQVTLSCSPISGHRSVSWYQQTPGQGLQFLFEYFSETQRNKGNFPGRFSGRQFSNSRSEMNVSTLELGDSALYLCASSFGKPAGEDTQYFGPGTRLTVL.

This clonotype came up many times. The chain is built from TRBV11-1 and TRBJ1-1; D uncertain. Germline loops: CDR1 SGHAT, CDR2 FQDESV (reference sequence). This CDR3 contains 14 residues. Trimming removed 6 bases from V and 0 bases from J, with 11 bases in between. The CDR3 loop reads CASSFDTLNTEAFF. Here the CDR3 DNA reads TGTGCCAGCAGTTTTGACACGCTGAACACTGAAGCTTTCTTT.

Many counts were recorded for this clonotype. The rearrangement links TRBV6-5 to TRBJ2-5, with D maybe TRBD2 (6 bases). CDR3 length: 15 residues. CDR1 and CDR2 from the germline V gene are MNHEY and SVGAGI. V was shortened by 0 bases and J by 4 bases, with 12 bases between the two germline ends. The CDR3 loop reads CASSYSWRGGETQYF. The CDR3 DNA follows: TGTGCCAGCAGTTACTCGTGGCGGGGCGGAGAGACCCAGTACTTC.

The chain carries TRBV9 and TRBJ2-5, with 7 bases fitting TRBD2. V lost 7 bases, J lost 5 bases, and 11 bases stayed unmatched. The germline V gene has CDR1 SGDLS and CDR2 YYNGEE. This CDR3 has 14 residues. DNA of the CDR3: TGTGCCAGCTCCCCGGCACTAGCGCCCGAGACCCAGTACTTC. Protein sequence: CASSPALAPETQYF.

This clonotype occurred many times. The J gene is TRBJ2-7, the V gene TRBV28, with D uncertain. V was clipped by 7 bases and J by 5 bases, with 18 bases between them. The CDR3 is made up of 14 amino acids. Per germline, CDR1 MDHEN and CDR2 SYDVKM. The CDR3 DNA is TGTGCCAGCAACCTGGCCGGGTCCCCGAACGAGCAGTACTTC. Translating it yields CASNLAGSPNEQYF.

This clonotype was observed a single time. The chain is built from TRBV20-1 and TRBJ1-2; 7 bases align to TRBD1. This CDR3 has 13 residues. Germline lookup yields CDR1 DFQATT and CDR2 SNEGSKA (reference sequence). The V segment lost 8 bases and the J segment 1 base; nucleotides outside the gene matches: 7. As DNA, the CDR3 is TGCAGTACCCGGGACAGACTTAACTATGGCTACACCTTC. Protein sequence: CSTRDRLNYGYTF.

The CDR3 reads CSARTGGDEQYF. The DNA of the CDR3 is TGCAGTGCTAGGACAGGGGGCGACGAGCAGTACTTC. The chain combines TRBV20-1 with TRBJ2-1, with 10 bases lining up with TRBD1. The better agreement between TRBJ2-7 and the DNA end casts doubt on the J call. Germline CDR1 reads DFQATT; CDR2 reads SNEGSKA (reference sequence). This CDR3 has 12 amino acids.

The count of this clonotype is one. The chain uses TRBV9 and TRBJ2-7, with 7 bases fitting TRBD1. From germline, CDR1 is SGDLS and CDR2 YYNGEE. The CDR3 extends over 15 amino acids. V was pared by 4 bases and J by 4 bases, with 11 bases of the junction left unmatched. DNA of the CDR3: TGTGCCAGCAGCCTCTCGGGACAGTCCCTTTACGAGCAGTACTTC. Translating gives CASSLSGQSLYEQYF. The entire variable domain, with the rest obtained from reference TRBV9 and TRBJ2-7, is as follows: DSGVTQTPKHLITATGQRVTLRCSPRSGDLSVYWYQQSLDQGLQFLIQYYNGEERAKGNILERFSAQQFPDLHSELNLSSLELGDSALYFCASSLSGQSLYEQYFGPGTRLTVT.

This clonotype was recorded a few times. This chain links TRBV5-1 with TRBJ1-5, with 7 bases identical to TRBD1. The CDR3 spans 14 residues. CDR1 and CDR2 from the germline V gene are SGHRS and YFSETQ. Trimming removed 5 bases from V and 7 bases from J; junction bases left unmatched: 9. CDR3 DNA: TGCGCCAGCAGTGCAACAGGGGTCGGACAGCCCCAGCATTTT. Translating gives CASSATGVGQPQHF.

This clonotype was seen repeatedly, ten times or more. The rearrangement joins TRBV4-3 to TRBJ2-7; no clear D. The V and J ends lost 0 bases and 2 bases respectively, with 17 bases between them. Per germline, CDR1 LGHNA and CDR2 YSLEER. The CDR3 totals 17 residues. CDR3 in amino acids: CASSQEIRAVNPYEQYF. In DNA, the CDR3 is TGCGCCAGCAGCCAAGAGATAAGGGCAGTGAACCCCTACGAGCAGTACTTC.

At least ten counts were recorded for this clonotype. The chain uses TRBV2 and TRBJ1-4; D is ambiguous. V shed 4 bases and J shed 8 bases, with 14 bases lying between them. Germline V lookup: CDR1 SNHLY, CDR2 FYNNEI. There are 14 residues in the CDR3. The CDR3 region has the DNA TGTGCCAGCAGTGTAGCAGATGTTTTCGAAAAACTGTTTTTT. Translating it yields CASSVADVFEKLFF.